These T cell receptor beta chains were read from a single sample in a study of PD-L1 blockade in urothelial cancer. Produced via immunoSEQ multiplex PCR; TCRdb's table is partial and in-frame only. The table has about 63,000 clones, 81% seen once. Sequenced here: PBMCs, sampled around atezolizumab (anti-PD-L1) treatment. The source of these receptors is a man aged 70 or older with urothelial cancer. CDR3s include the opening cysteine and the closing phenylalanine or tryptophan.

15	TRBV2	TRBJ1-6	CASSEVGRVGSPLHF
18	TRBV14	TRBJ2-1	CASSQGSGRTSSYNEQFF
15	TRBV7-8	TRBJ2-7	CASSPVAGGIREQYF
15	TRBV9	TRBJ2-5	CASSVSGQRQETQYF
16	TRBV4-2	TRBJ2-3	CASSQRLAGEVDTQYF
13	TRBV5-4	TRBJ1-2	CASSPDGSYGYTF
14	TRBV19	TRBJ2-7	CASSIGAGVREQYF
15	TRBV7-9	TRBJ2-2	CASSQVGLNTGELFF
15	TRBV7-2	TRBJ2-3	CASRQAGQGTDTQYF
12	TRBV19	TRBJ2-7	CASTGTRGEQYF
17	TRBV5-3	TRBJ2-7	CARSLEATMGSSYEQYF
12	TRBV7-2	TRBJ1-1	CASSLTGRGAFF
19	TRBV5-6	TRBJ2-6	CASSPLRWTGFSGANVLTF
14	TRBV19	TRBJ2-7	CASSKTSGTYEQYF
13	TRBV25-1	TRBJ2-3	CASSRTGTDTQYF
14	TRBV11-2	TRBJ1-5	CASSLDGDNQPQHF
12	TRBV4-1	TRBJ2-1	CASSQAGGREFF
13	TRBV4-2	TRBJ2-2	CASSRLGTGELFF
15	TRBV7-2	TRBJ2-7	CASSLGQSSSYEQYF
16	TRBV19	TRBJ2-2	CASSIPSGVGTGELFF
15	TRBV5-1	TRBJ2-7	CASSYTGLLSYEQYF
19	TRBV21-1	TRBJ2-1	CASSRIRSSGGPPYNEQFF
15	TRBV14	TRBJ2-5	CASSHVRQAQETQYF
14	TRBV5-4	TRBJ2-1	CASSSPQGENEQFF
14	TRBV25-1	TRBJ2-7	CASSDGQDSYEQYF
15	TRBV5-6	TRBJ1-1	CASSPYTTQEAEAFF
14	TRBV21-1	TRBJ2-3	CASSTGQFTDTQYF
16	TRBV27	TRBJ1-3	CASSTSPTGAGNTIYF
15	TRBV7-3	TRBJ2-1	CASSAAGATYNEQFF
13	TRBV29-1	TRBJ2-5	CSALMAGVWSQYF
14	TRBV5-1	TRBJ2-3	CASSLDRIADTQYF
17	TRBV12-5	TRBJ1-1	CASGLGGQGSMNTEAFF
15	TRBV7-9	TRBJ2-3	CASSLVMVGTDTQYF
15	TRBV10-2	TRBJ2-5	CASRPGFGVQETQYF
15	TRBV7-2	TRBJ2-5	CASSLSGGGIKTQYF
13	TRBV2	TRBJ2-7	CASNLRLAGEQYF
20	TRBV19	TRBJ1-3	CASSSGQGTPLRSSGNTIYF
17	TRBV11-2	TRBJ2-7	CASSLGVPWGLSYEQYF
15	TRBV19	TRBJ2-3	CASRGGTRRTDTQYF
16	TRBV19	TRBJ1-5	CASSIGSTGPNQPQHF
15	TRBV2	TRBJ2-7	CASSERTGTTYEQYF
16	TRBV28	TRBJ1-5	CASSLSTGYSNQPQHF
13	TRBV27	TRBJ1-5	CASGTGGYQPQHF
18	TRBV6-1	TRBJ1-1	CASSERPNRGPLNTEAFF
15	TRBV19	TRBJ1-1	CASSIVNRRNTEAFF
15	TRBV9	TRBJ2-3	CASSVVPSGTDTQYF
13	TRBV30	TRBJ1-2	CAWSVLSGNGYTF
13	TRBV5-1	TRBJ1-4	CASSLRGDEKLFF
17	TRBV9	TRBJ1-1	CASSPAGTGLLNTEAFF
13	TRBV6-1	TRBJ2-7	CASSEASEYEQYF
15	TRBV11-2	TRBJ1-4	CASSPLRKANEKLFF
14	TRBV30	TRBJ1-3	CAWSHRVSGNTIYF
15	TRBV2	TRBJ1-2	CASSERGARAYGYTF